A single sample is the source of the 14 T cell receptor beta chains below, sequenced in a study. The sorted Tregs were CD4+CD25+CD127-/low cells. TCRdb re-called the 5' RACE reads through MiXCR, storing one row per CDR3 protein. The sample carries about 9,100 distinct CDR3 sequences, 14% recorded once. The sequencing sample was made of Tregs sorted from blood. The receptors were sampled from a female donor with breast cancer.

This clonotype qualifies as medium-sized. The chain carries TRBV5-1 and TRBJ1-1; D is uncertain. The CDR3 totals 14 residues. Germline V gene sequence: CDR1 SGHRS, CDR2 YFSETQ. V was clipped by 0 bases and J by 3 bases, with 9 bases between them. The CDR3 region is CASSLDGPHTEAFF. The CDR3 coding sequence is TGCGCCAGCAGCTTGGACGGTCCTCACACTGAAGCTTTCTTT.

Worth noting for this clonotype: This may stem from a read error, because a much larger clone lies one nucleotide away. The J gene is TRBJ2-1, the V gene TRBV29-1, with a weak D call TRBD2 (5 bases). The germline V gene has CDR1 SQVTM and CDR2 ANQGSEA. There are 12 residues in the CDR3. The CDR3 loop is CSVEGGLWEQSF. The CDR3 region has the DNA TGCAGCGTTGAAGGAGGGCTCTGGGAGCAGTCCTTC.

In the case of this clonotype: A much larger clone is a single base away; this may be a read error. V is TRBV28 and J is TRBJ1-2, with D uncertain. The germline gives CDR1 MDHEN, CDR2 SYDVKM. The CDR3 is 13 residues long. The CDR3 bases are TGTGCCTGCAGCAACCTCGGCCGGCTTGGCTACACCTTC. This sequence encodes CACSNLGRLGYTF.

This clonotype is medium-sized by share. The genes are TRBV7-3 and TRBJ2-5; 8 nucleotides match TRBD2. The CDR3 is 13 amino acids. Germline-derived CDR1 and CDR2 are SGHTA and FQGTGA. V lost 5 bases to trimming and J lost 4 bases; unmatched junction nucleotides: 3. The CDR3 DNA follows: TGTGCCAGCAGCCGGGAGGGCCCAGAGACCCAGTACTTC. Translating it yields CASSREGPETQYF.

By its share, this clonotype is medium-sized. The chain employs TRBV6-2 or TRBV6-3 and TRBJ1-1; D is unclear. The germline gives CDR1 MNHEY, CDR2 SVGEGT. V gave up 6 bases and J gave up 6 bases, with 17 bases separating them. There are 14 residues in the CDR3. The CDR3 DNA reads TGTGCCAGCAGCCCTCGGCCCAGCAATGCTGAAGCTTTCTTT. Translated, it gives CASSPRPSNAEAFF.

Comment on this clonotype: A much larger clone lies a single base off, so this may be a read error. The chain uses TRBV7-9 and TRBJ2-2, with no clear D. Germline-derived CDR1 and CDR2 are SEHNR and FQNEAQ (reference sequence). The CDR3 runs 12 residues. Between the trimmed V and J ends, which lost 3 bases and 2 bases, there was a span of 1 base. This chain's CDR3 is CASSFNTGELFF. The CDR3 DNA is TGTGCCAGCAGCTTCAACACCGGGGAGCTGTTTTTT.

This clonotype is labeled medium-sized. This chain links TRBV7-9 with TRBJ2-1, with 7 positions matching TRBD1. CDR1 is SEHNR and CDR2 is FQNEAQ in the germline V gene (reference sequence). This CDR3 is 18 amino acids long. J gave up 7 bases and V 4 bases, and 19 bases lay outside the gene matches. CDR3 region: CASSWPGRGSTTGNEQFF. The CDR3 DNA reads TGTGCCAGCAGCTGGCCAGGCAGGGGGAGTACCACGGGTAATGAGCAGTTCTTC.

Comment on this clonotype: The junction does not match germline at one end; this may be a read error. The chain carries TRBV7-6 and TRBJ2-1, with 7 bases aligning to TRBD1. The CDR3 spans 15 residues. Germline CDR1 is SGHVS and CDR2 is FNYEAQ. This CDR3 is CASSRTTGPYKERFF. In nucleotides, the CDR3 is TGTGCCAGCAGCCGAACGACAGGGCCCTACAAGGAGCGGTTCTTC.

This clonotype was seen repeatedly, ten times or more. CDR3 in amino acids: CASSFKTGENYEQYF. As DNA, the CDR3 is TGTGCCAGTAGTTTCAAGACAGGGGAGAACTACGAGCAGTACTTC. This chain connects TRBV19 to TRBJ2-7; 8 bases line up with TRBD1. Germline V gives CDR1 LNHDA, CDR2 SQIVND (reference sequence). V trimming: 5 bases; J trimming: 3 bases; junction bases outside the gene matches: 9. The CDR3 consists of 15 residues.

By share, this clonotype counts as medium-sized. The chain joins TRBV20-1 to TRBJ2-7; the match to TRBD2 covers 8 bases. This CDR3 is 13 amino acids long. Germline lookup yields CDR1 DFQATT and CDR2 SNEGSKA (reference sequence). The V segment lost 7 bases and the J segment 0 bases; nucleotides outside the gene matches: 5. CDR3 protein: CSVPAGVSYEQYF. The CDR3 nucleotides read TGCAGTGTCCCAGCGGGGGTCTCCTACGAGCAGTACTTC.

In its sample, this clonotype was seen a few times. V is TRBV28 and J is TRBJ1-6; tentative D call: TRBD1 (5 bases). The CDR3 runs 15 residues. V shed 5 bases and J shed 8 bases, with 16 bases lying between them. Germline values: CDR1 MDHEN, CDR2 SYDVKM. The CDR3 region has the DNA TGTGCCAGCAGTGATGACCGGGGCCTTCATTCACCCCTCCACTTT. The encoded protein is CASSDDRGLHSPLHF.

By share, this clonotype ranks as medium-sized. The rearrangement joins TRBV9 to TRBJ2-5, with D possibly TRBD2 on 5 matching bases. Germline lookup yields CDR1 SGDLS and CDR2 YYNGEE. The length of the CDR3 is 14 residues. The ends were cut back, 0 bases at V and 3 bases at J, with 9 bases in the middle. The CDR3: CASSVGPTKETQYF. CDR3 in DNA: TGTGCCAGCAGCGTAGGGCCGACTAAAGAGACCCAGTACTTC.

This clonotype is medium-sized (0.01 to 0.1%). This CDR3 reads CASTPGTSSYNEQFF. CDR3 in DNA: TGTGCCAGCACCCCCGGGACTAGCTCCTACAATGAGCAGTTCTTC. V is TRBV12-3 or TRBV12-4 and J is TRBJ2-1; 8 nucleotides align to TRBD2. The CDR3 length is 15 residues. Trimming removed 7 bases from V and 0 bases from J; junction bases left unmatched: 5.

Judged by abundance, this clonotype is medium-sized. For the CDR3, the DNA is TGTGCCAGCAGTACCGGGACTTCCACAGATACGCAGTATTTT. Translating it yields CASSTGTSTDTQYF. This chain joins TRBV6-1 and TRBJ2-3; tentative D call: TRBD2 (6 bases). Trimming stripped 5 bases from V and 2 bases from J, with 11 bases between. This CDR3 spans 14 amino acids. In germline, CDR1 is MNHNS, CDR2 SASEGT.